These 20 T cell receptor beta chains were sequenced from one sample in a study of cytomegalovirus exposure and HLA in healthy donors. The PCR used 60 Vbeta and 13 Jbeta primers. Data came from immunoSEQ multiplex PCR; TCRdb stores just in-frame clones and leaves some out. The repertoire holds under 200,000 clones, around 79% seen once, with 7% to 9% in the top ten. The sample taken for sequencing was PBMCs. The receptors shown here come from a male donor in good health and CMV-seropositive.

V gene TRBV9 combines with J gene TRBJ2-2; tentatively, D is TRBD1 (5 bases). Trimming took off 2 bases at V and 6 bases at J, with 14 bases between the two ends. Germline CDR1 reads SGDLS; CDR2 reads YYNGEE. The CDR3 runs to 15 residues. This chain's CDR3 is CASSVRVNRAGELFF. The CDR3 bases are TGTGCCAGCAGCGTCAGGGTTAACCGCGCCGGGGAGCTGTTTTTT.

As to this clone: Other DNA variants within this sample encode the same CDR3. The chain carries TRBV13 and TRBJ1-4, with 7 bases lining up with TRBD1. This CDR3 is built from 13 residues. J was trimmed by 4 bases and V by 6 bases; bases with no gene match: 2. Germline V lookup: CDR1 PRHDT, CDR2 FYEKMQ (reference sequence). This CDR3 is CASRGQSNEKLFF. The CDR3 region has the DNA TGTGCCAGCAGGGGACAGAGTAATGAAAAACTGTTTTTT. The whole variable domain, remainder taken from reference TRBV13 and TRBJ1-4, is AAGVIQSPRHLIKEKRETATLKCYPIPRHDTVYWYQQGPGQDPQFLISFYEKMQSDKGSIPDRFSAQQFSDYHSELNMSSLELGDSALYFCASRGQSNEKLFFGSGTQLSVL.

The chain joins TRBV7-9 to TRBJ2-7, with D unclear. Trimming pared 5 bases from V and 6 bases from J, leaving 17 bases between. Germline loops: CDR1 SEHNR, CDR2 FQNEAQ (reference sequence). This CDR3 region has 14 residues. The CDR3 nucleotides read TGTGCCAGCAGCACGCCCGGTCCCTTCGCCGAGCAGTACTTC. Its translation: CASSTPGPFAEQYF.

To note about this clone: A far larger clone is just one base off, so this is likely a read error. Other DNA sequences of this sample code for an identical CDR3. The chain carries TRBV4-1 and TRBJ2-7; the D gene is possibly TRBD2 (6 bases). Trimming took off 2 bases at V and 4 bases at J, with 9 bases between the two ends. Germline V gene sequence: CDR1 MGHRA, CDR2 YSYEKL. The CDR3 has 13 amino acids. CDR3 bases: TGCGCCAGCAGCCAAATGGAGGGGTACGAGCAGTACTTC. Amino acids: CASSQMEGYEQYF.

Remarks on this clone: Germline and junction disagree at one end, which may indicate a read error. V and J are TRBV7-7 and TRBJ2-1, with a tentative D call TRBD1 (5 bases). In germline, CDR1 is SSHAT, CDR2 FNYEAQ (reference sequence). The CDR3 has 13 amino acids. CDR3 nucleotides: TGTGCTAGCAGCCCGGACACATACAATGAGCAGTTCTTC. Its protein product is CASSPDTYNEQFF.

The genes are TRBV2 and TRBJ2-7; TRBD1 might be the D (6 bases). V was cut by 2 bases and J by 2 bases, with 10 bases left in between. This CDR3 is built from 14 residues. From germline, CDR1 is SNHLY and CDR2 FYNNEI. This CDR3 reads CASSEQGTTYEQYF. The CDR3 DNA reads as TGTGCCAGCAGTGAACAGGGGACCACCTACGAGCAGTACTTC.

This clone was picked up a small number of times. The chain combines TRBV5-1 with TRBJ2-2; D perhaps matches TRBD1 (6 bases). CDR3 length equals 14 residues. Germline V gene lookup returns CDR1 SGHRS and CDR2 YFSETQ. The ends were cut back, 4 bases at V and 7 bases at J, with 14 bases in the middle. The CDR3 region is CASSLGQPDGELFF. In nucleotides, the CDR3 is TGCGCCAGCAGCCTTGGACAGCCGGACGGGGAGCTGTTTTTT. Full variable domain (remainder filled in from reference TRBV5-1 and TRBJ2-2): KAGVTQTPRYLIKTRGQQVTLSCSPISGHRSVSWYQQTPGQGLQFLFEYFSETQRNKGNFPGRFSGRQFSNSRSEMNVSTLELGDSALYLCASSLGQPDGELFFGEGSRLTVL.

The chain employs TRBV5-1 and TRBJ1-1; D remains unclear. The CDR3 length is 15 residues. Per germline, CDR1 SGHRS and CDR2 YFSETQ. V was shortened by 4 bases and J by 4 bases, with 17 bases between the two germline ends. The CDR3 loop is CASSPSGPRSTEAFF. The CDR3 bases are TGCGCCAGCAGCCCTAGCGGGCCAAGGAGCACTGAAGCTTTCTTT. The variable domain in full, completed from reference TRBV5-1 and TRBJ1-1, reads KAGVTQTPRYLIKTRGQQVTLSCSPISGHRSVSWYQQTPGQGLQFLFEYFSETQRNKGNFPGRFSGRQFSNSRSEMNVSTLELGDSALYLCASSPSGPRSTEAFFGQGTRLTVV.

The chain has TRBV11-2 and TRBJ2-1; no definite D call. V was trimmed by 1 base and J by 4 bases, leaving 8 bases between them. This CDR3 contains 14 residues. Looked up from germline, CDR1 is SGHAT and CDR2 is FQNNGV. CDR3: CASSLVLRYNEQFF. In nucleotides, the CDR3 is TGTGCCAGCAGCTTAGTTTTGAGGTACAATGAGCAGTTCTTC.

CDR3 loop: CASSQGWGRETQYF. The DNA for the CDR3 is TGTGCCAGCAGTCAAGGGTGGGGGAGGGAGACCCAGTACTTC. V is TRBV25-1 and J is TRBJ2-5; a weak D match, TRBD2 (6 bases). Germline loops: CDR1 MGHDK, CDR2 SYGVNS. V lost 5 bases, J lost 5 bases, and 15 bases lay in between. CDR3 length: 14 amino acids. The variable domain in full, completed from reference TRBV25-1 and TRBJ2-5, reads EADIYQTPRYLVIGTGKKITLECSQTMGHDKMYWYQQDPGMELHLIHYSYGVNSTEKGDLSSESTVSRIRTEHFPLTLESARPSHTSQYLCASSQGWGRETQYFGPGTRLLVL.

The CDR3: CASPPSGTEAFF. The CDR3 DNA sequence: TGTGCCAGCCCACCCTCGGGCACTGAAGCTTTCTTT. This chain uses TRBV6-1 with TRBJ1-1; no firm D call. The CDR3 has 12 residues. Germline lookup yields CDR1 MNHNS and CDR2 SASEGT. V was clipped by 8 bases and J by 4 bases, with 11 bases between them.

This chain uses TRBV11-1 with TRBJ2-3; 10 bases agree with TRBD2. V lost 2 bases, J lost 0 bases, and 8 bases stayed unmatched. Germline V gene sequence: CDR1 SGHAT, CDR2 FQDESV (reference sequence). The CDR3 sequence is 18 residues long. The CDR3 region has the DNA TGTGCCAGCAGCTTAAAAGCGGGGGGGTCGACTAGCACAGATACGCAGTATTTT. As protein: CASSLKAGGSTSTDTQYF.

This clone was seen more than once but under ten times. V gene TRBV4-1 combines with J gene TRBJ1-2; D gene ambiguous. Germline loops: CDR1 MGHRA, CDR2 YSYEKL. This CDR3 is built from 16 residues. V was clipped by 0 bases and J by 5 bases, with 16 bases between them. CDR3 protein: CASSQDYRGGFYGYTF. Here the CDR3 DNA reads TGCGCCAGCAGCCAAGATTATCGCGGCGGCTTTTATGGCTACACCTTC.

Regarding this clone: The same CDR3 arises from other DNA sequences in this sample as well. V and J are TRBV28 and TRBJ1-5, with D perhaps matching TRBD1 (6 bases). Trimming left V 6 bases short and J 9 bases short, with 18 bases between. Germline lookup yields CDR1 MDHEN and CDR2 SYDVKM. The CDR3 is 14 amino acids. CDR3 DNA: TGTGCCAGCAGGGATGGGGGGGAGGGGGGGCCCCAGCATTTT. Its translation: CASRDGGEGGPQHF. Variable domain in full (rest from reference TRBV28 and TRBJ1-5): DVKVTQSSRYLVKRTGEKVFLECVQDMDHENMFWYRQDPGLGLRLIYFSYDVKMKEKGDIPEGYSVSREKKERFSLILESASTNQTSMYLCASRDGGEGGPQHFGDGTRLSIL.

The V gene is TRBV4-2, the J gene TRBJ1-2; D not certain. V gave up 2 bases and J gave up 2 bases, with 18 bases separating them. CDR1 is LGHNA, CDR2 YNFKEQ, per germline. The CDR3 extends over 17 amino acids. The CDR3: CASSQIPIRRRNYGYTF. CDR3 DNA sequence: TGTGCCAGCAGCCAAATACCCATCAGGCGAAGGAACTATGGCTACACCTTC.

As DNA, the CDR3 is TGTGCCAGCAGCGTCGCGCCGGTCCAGGGGGCGTTGAACACTGAAGCTTTCTTT. It specifies CASSVAPVQGALNTEAFF. The rearrangement links TRBV9 to TRBJ1-1, with 8 bases lining up with TRBD1. Losses at the gene ends were 2 bases for V and 0 bases for J; bases not matched to a gene: 12. Germline assignment: CDR1 SGDLS and CDR2 YYNGEE. The CDR3 is 18 amino acids.

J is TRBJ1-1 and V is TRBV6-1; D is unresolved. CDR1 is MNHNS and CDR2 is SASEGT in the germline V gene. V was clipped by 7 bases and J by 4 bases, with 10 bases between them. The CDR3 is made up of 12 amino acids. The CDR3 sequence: CASNFRGTEAFF. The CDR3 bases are TGTGCCAGCAATTTTCGGGGCACTGAAGCTTTCTTT.

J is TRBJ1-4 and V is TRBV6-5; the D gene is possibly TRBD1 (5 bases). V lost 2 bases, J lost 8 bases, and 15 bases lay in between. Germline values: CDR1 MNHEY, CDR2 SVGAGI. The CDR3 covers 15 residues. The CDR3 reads CASSYDSSTREKLFF. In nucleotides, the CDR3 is TGTGCCAGCAGTTACGACAGCTCCACGCGGGAAAAACTGTTTTTT.

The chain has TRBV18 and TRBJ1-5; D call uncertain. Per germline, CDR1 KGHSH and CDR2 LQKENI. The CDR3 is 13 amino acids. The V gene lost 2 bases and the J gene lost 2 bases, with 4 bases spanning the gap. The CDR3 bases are TGTGCCAGCTCACCAGAGGGCAATCAGCCCCAGCATTTT. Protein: CASSPEGNQPQHF.

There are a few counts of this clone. The CDR3 region has the DNA TGTGCCTGCCGGGACAGGGGCCACGAGCAGTACTTC. Protein product: CACRDRGHEQYF. This chain links TRBV30 with TRBJ2-7, with 10 bases matching TRBD1. CDR1 is GTSNPN and CDR2 is SVGIG in the germline V gene (reference sequence). The trim removed 6 bases at V and 5 bases at J, leaving 4 bases unmatched. CDR3 length equals 12 residues.